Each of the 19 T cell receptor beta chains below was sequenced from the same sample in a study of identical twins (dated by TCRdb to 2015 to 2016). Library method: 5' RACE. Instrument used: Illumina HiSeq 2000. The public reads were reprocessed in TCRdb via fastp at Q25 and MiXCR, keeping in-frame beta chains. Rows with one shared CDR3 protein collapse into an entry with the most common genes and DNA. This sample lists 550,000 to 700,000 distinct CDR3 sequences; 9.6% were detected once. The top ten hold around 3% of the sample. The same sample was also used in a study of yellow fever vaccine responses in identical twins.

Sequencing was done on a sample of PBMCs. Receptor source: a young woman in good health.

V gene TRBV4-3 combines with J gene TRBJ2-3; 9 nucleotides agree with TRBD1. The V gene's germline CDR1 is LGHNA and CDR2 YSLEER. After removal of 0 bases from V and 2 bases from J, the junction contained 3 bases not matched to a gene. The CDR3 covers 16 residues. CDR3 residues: CASSQDWTGVTDTQYF. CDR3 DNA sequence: TGCGCCAGCAGCCAAGATTGGACAGGGGTCACAGATACGCAGTATTTT.

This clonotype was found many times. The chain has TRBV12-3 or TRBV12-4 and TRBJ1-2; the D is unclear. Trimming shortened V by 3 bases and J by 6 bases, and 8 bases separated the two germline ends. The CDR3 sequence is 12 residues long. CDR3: CASSFSLHGYTF. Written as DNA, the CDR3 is TGTGCCAGCAGTTTTTCCCTACATGGCTACACCTTC.

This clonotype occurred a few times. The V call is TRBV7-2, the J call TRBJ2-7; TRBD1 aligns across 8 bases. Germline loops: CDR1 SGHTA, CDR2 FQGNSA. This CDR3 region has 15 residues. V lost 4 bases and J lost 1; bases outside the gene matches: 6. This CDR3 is CASSSVGTGSYEQYF. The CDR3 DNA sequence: TGTGCCAGCAGCTCAGTGGGGACAGGTTCCTACGAGCAGTACTTC.

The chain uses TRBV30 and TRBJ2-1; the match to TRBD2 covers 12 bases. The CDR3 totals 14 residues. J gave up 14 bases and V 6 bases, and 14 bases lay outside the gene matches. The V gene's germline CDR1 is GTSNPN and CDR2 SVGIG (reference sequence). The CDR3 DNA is TGTGCCTGTTCCCCTGCAGGACTAGCGGGATTTGAGTTCTTC. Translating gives CACSPAGLAGFEFF.

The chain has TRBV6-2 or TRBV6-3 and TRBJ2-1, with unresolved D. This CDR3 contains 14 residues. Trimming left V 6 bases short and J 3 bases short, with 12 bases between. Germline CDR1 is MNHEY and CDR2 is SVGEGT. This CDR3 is CASRGISLYNEQFF. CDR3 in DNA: TGTGCCAGCAGAGGGATCTCCCTCTACAATGAGCAGTTCTTC.

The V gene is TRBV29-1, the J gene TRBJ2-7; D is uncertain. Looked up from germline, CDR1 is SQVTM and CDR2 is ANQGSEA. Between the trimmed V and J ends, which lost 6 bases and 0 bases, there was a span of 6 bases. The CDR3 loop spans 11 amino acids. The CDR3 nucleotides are TGCAGCGTGGTATTCTCCTACGAGCAGTACTTC. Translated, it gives CSVVFSYEQYF.

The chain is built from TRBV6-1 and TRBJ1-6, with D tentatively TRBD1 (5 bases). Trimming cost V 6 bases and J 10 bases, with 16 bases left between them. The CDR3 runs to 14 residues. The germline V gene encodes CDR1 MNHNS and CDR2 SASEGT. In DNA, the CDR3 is TGTGCCAGCAGGGGGCAAGGTCGTTGGTCACCCCTCCACTTT. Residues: CASRGQGRWSPLHF.

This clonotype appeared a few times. This chain's CDR3 is CASSSRGGGEGTTTYEQYF. The CDR3 DNA sequence: TGTGCCAGCAGCTCTAGAGGGGGGGGCGAGGGGACTACAACCTACGAGCAGTACTTC. This chain links TRBV13 with TRBJ2-7; tentatively, D is TRBD2 (7 bases). The CDR3 loop spans 19 amino acids. Germline CDR1 PRHDT, CDR2 FYEKMQ (reference sequence). V gave up 4 bases and J gave up 2 bases, with 27 bases separating them.

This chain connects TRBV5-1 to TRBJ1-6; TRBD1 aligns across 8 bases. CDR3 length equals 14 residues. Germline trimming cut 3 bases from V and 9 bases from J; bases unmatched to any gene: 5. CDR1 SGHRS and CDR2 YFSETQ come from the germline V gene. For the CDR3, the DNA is TGCGCCAGCAGCTCGGACAGGGAGCGTTCACCCCTCCACTTT. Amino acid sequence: CASSSDRERSPLHF.

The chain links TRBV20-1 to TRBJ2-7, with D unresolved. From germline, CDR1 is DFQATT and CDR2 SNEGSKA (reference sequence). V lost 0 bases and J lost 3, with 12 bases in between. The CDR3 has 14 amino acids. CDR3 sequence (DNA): TGCAGTGCTAGAGATACGGGCGTGGGCTACGAGCAGTACTTC. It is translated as CSARDTGVGYEQYF.

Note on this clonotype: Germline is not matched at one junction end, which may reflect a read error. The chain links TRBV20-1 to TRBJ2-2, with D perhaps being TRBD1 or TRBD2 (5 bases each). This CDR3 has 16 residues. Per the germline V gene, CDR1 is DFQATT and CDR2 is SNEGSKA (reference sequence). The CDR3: CCASLRGQPPTGELFF. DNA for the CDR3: TGCTGTGCTAGCCTCCGGGGCCAGCCCCCCACCGGGGAGCTGTTTTTT.

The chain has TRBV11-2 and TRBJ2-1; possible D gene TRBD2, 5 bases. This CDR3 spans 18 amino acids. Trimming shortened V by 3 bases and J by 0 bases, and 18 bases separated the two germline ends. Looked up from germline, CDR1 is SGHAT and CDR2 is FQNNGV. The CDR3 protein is CASSFSRLSGISYNEQFF. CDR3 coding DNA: TGTGCCAGCAGCTTCTCACGTCTAAGCGGTATCTCCTACAATGAGCAGTTCTTC.

CDR3 residues: CASSLDDFGGRAGELFF. The CDR3 region has the DNA TGTGCCAGCAGCTTAGATGACTTTGGCGGGAGGGCCGGGGAGCTGTTTTTT. The chain is built from TRBV11-2 and TRBJ2-2; 9 bases map to TRBD2. The CDR3 runs 17 residues. V shed 0 bases and J 6 bases; nucleotides not matched to a gene: 8. Germline CDR1 SGHAT, CDR2 FQNNGV. Full variable domain (outside the CDR3, taken from reference TRBV11-2 and TRBJ2-2): EAGVAQSPRYKIIEKRQSVAFWCNPISGHATLYWYQQILGQGPKLLIQFQNNGVVDDSQLPKDRFSAERLKGVDSTLKIQPAKLEDSAVYLCASSLDDFGGRAGELFFGEGSRLTVL.

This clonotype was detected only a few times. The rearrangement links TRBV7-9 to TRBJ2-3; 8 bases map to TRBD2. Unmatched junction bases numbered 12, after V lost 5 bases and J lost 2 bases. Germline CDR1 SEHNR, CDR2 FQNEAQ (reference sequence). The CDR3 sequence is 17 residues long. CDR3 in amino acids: CASSQPLSGGNTDTQYF. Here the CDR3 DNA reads TGTGCCAGCAGCCAACCCCTCAGCGGGGGAAACACAGATACGCAGTATTTT.

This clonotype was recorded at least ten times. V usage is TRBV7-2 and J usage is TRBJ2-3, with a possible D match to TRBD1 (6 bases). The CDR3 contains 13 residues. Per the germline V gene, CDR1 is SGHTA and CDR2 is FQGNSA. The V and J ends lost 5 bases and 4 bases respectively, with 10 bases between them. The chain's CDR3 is CASSLTGSDTQYF. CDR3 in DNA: TGTGCCAGCAGCCTAACAGGGTCAGATACGCAGTATTTT.

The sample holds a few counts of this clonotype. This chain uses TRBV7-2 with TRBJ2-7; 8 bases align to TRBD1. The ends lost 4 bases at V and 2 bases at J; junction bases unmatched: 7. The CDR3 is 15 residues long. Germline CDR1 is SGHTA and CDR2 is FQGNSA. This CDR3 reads CASSSGQGSPYEQYF. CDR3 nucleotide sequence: TGTGCCAGCAGCTCAGGACAGGGATCGCCCTACGAGCAGTACTTC.

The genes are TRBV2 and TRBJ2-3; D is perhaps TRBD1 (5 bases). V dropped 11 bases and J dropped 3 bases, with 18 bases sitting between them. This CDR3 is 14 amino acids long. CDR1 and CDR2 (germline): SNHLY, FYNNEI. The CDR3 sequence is CAGRGFPGTDTQYF. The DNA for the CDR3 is TGTGCCGGAAGGGGCTTTCCTGGTACAGATACGCAGTATTTT.

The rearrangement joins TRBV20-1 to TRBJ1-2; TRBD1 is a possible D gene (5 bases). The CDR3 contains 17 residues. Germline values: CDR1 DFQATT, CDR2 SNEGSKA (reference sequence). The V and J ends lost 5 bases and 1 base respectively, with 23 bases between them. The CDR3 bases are TGCAGTGCTCCCTCCCCGTCCCCGGGGGGAGGTAACTATGGCTACACCTTC. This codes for CSAPSPSPGGGNYGYTF.

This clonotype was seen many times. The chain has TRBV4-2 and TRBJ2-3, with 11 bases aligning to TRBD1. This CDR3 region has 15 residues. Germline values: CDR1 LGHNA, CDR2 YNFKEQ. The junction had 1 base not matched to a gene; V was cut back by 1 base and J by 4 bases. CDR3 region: CASSQGTGGADTQYF. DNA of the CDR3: TGTGCCAGCAGCCAAGGGACAGGGGGCGCAGATACGCAGTATTTT.